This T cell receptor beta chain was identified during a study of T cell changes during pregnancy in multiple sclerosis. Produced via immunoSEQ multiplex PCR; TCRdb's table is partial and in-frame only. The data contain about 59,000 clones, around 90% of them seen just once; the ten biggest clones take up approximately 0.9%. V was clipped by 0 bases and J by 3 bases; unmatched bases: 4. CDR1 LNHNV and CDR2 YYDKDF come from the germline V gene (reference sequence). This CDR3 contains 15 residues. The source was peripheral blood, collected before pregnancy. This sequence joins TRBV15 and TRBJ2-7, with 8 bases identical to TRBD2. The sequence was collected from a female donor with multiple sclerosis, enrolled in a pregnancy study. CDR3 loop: CATSRDRGGYYEQYF. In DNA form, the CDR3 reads TGTGCCACCAGCAGAGATCGCGGGGGGTACTACGAGCAGTACTTC.